One sample yielded the 25 T cell receptor beta chains listed below, sequenced in a study of cytomegalovirus exposure and HLA in healthy donors. Both 60 Vbeta primers and 13 Jbeta primers went into the PCR. Profiled with immunoSEQ multiplex PCR; TCRdb holds only in-frame clones, not every one. Of approximately 110,000 clones listed, around 82% are singletons. The specimen sequenced was PBMCs. These TCRs come from a woman aged 25-40 years in good health and CMV-seropositive.

This rearrangement joins TRBV27 to TRBJ1-1; D is undetermined. Germline loops: CDR1 MNHEY, CDR2 SMNVEV (reference sequence). V was clipped by 4 bases and J by 6 bases, with 9 bases between them. The CDR3 is made up of 12 amino acids. CDR3 region: CASSYPGAEAFF. The CDR3 DNA sequence: TGTGCCAGCAGTTACCCCGGGGCTGAAGCTTTCTTT.

Points on this clone: Other DNA sequences of this sample code for an identical CDR3. The V and J genes are TRBV4-1 and TRBJ1-2; 9 bases line up with TRBD1. The V and J ends lost 5 bases and 2 bases, in that order; junction bases with no gene match: 12. CDR1 MGHRA and CDR2 YSYEKL come from the germline V gene. This CDR3 spans 17 amino acids. CDR3 sequence reads: CASSSTPPGTGNYGYTF. Written as DNA, the CDR3 is TGCGCCAGCAGCTCCACACCCCCGGGGACAGGGAACTATGGCTACACCTTC.

The rearrangement uses TRBV10-3 and TRBJ1-4; D ambiguous. Trimming cost V 3 bases and J 9 bases, with 17 bases left between them. Per germline, CDR1 ENHRY and CDR2 SYGVKD. The CDR3 spans 15 residues. Here the CDR3 reads CAISENEANSQKLFF. For the CDR3, the DNA is TGTGCCATCAGTGAAAACGAAGCTAACAGCCAAAAACTGTTTTTT.

This chain connects TRBV18 to TRBJ1-1; a possible D gene is TRBD1 (6 bases). Trimming pared 2 bases from V and 11 bases from J, leaving 12 bases between. The CDR3 sequence is 12 residues long. Germline-derived CDR1 and CDR2 are KGHSH and LQKENI. The CDR3 nucleotides read TGTGCCAGCTCACCAGGGGGGGGCGAGGCTTTCTTT. Translating gives CASSPGGGEAFF.

V gene TRBV29-1 combines with J gene TRBJ2-7, with TRBD2 matching over 12 bases. Germline trimming cut 2 bases from V and 3 bases from J; bases unmatched to any gene: 2. The germline V gene encodes CDR1 SQVTM and CDR2 ANQGSEA. This CDR3 region has 14 residues. CDR3 sequence: CSVETSGRNYEQYF. The CDR3 region has the DNA TGCAGCGTTGAAACTAGCGGGAGGAACTACGAGCAGTACTTC.

The chain recombines TRBV14 with TRBJ2-7; 11 bases are shared with TRBD2. Germline loops: CDR1 SGHDN, CDR2 FVKESK. The CDR3 consists of 15 residues. With V trimmed by 1 base and J by 2 bases, 1 base remained unmatched. CDR3 coding DNA: TGTGCCAGCAGCCAAGGACTAGCGGGGACCTACGAGCAGTACTTC. This translates into CASSQGLAGTYEQYF.

The chain has TRBV5-1 and TRBJ2-1; perhaps TRBD2 as D (5 bases). Germline CDR1 and CDR2: SGHRS and YFSETQ. The CDR3 consists of 17 residues. V was shortened by 0 bases and J by 2 bases, with 15 bases between the two germline ends. CDR3: CASSLVLTSGTYNEQFF. The CDR3, as DNA: TGCGCCAGCAGCTTGGTACTGACTTCGGGGACCTACAATGAGCAGTTCTTC. Supplemented by reference TRBV5-1 and TRBJ2-1, the full variable domain reads KAGVTQTPRYLIKTRGQQVTLSCSPISGHRSVSWYQQTPGQGLQFLFEYFSETQRNKGNFPGRFSGRQFSNSRSEMNVSTLELGDSALYLCASSLVLTSGTYNEQFFGPGTRLTVL.

Details on this clone: The junction shows a germline mismatch at one end, possibly a read error. The rearrangement uses TRBV7-9 and TRBJ1-2; D remains unclear. The germline V gene encodes CDR1 SEHNR and CDR2 FQNEAQ (reference sequence). The CDR3 loop spans 12 amino acids. In nucleotides, the CDR3 is TGTTCCAGCAGCTTAGAGCCGAATGGCTACACCTTC. This sequence encodes CSSSLEPNGYTF.

The chain recombines TRBV5-1 with TRBJ2-5; 8 bases match TRBD2. Germline CDR1 SGHRS, CDR2 YFSETQ. V lost 2 bases, J lost 3 bases, and 6 bases stayed unmatched. The CDR3 totals 15 residues. The CDR3 here is CASSFVGTSEETQYF. The CDR3 bases are TGCGCCAGCAGCTTTGTTGGGACTAGTGAAGAGACCCAGTACTTC.

This clone has only one observation. V usage is TRBV19 and J usage is TRBJ2-7; TRBD2 might be the D (5 bases). The germline gives CDR1 LNHDA, CDR2 SQIVND (reference sequence). The CDR3 is 13 amino acids. Trimming removed 5 bases at V and 5 bases at J, with 13 bases between. CDR3 nucleotides: TGTGCCAGTAGTGGCCCGGGGTTGAACGAGCAGTACTTC. As protein: CASSGPGLNEQYF.

The genes are TRBV6-1 and TRBJ1-4; the match to TRBD1 covers 10 bases. The germline V gene encodes CDR1 MNHNS and CDR2 SASEGT. This CDR3 region has 14 residues. Unmatched junction bases numbered 2, after V lost 5 bases and J lost 5 bases. The CDR3 loop reads CASSRTGGNEKLFF. The CDR3 bases are TGTGCCAGCAGTCGGACAGGGGGGAATGAAAAACTGTTTTTT.

The chain couples TRBV5-4 to TRBJ1-1, with a tentative D call TRBD1 (5 bases). The germline V gene encodes CDR1 SGHNT and CDR2 YYREEE (reference sequence). V was pared by 7 bases and J by 5 bases, with 18 bases between. The CDR3 spans 14 residues. CDR3 coding DNA: TGTGCCAGCGCCTCTGCGAGTCGGGGGACTGAAGCTTTCTTT. Protein product: CASASASRGTEAFF. Filled out from reference TRBV5-4 and TRBJ1-1, the complete variable domain reads ETGVTQSPTHLIKTRGQQVTLRCSSQSGHNTVSWYQQALGQGPQFIFQYYREEENGRGNFPPRFSGLQFPNYSSELNVNALELDDSALYLCASASASRGTEAFFGQGTRLTVV.

J is TRBJ1-5 and V is TRBV6-5, with a possible D match to TRBD1 (6 bases). CDR3 length: 15 amino acids. Germline V gene sequence: CDR1 MNHEY, CDR2 SVGAGI. Deletions cut 4 bases from V and 4 bases from J, with 14 bases between. This chain's CDR3 is CASSLSMGANQPQHF. The CDR3 coding sequence is TGTGCCAGCAGTTTAAGTATGGGGGCGAATCAGCCCCAGCATTTT.

The rearrangement links TRBV18 to TRBJ1-5; the D gene is possibly TRBD1 (5 bases). V lost 3 bases, J lost 4 bases, and 10 bases lay in between. The CDR3 covers 14 residues. Germline V gene sequence: CDR1 KGHSH, CDR2 LQKENI. CDR3 protein: CASSPGGTNQPQHF. The DNA for the CDR3 is TGTGCCAGCTCACCCGGGGGGACTAATCAGCCCCAGCATTTT.

The genes are TRBV29-1 and TRBJ1-1, with D perhaps matching TRBD1 (5 bases). V lost 6 bases, J lost 2 bases, and 16 bases lay in between. CDR1 is SQVTM and CDR2 is ANQGSEA in the germline V gene. The CDR3 loop spans 14 amino acids. This CDR3 reads CSVGGGGRNTEAFF. CDR3 DNA sequence: TGCAGCGTGGGGGGGGGTGGGCGAAACACTGAAGCTTTCTTT.

This clone was seen more than once but under ten times. The chain is built from TRBV25-1 and TRBJ1-2; D may be TRBD1 (6 bases). Trimming took off 3 bases at V and 4 bases at J, with 12 bases between the two ends. The CDR3 totals 14 residues. Germline lookup yields CDR1 MGHDK and CDR2 SYGVNS. CDR3 region: CASSESQGIYGYTF. The CDR3 region has the DNA TGTGCCAGCAGTGAGTCCCAGGGGATCTATGGCTACACCTTC.

The chain recombines TRBV19 with TRBJ1-1; 7 nucleotides line up with TRBD1. The CDR3 loop spans 15 amino acids. Germline lookup yields CDR1 LNHDA and CDR2 SQIVND (reference sequence). V lost 6 bases, J lost 0 bases, and 7 bases stayed unmatched. The CDR3 sequence is CASSRKGTVNTEAFF. CDR3 in DNA: TGTGCCAGTAGCCGAAAGGGGACAGTGAACACTGAAGCTTTCTTT.

The CDR3 sequence: CASRHRSPLYF. The CDR3 DNA sequence: TGTGCAAGTCGCCACCGGTCTCCCTTGTACTTC. The chain carries TRBV12-2 and TRBJ2-5; the table assigns TRBD2, which was not confirmed against the DNA. TRBV12-2 is noted as a pseudogene. CDR3 length: 11 amino acids.

The genes are TRBV9 and TRBJ1-2; 8 bases match TRBD1. The J segment lost 7 bases and the V segment lost 4 bases, leaving 6 bases of the junction unmatched. Germline V gives CDR1 SGDLS, CDR2 YYNGEE. The CDR3 loop spans 13 amino acids. DNA of the CDR3: TGTGCCAGCAGCTCGGGGACAGGATCTGGCTACACCTTC. Amino acid sequence: CASSSGTGSGYTF.

The J gene is TRBJ2-1, the V gene TRBV6-1, with TRBD2 as a possible D gene (6 bases). Germline loops: CDR1 MNHNS, CDR2 SASEGT. Trimming shortened V by 4 bases and J by 1 base, and 11 bases separated the two germline ends. This CDR3 comprises 15 residues. CDR3: CASSAWGESYNEQFF. CDR3 DNA: TGTGCCAGCAGTGCTTGGGGGGAGTCCTACAATGAGCAGTTCTTC.

The chain combines TRBV7-9 with TRBJ2-7; D call uncertain. V lost 0 bases, J lost 4 bases, and 4 bases lay in between. CDR3 length equals 12 residues. CDR1 is SEHNR and CDR2 is FQNEAQ in the germline V gene (reference sequence). The CDR3: CASSLAPYEQYF. DNA for the CDR3: TGTGCCAGCAGCTTAGCCCCGTACGAGCAGTACTTC.

The rearrangement links TRBV4-1 to TRBJ1-2; TRBD1 might be the D (5 bases). Germline lookup yields CDR1 MGHRA and CDR2 YSYEKL. There are 14 residues in the CDR3. With 2 bases removed from V and 6 bases from J, the gap between germline ends came to 13 bases. Here the CDR3 reads CASSQSRAFDGYTF. The CDR3 coding sequence is TGCGCCAGCAGCCAAAGCAGGGCGTTTGATGGCTACACCTTC.

The chain links TRBV10-3 to TRBJ2-5, with TRBD2 identical over 12 bases. Trimming at V came to 3 bases and at J to 5 bases, leaving 7 bases not matched to a gene. Germline CDR1 ENHRY, CDR2 SYGVKD. The CDR3 runs 16 residues. CDR3 sequence: CAISESSGGAGETQYF. The DNA for the CDR3 is TGTGCCATCAGTGAATCTAGCGGGGGGGCTGGGGAGACCCAGTACTTC.

The chain carries TRBV6-1 and TRBJ1-1, with 7 bases identical to TRBD1. Per germline, CDR1 MNHNS and CDR2 SASEGT. J gave up 5 bases and V 6 bases, and 9 bases lay outside the gene matches. The CDR3 has 14 residues. The CDR3 DNA follows: TGTGCCAGCAGGGCCACAGGGGCTTGGACTGAAGCTTTCTTT. Its protein is CASRATGAWTEAFF.

The J gene is TRBJ2-3, the V gene TRBV5-1; 9 nucleotides agree with TRBD2. Germline loops: CDR1 SGHRS, CDR2 YFSETQ. V shed 0 bases, J shed 2 bases, and the junction held 4 bases outside the gene matches. The CDR3 has 16 amino acids. CDR3 nucleotide sequence: TGCGCCAGCAGCTTGGGAGCGGGGGGCTCCACAGATACGCAGTATTTT. Its translation: CASSLGAGGSTDTQYF.